These 8 T cell receptor beta chains came from one sample sequenced in a study of blood T cell repertoires in COVID-19. Data came from immunoSEQ multiplex PCR; TCRdb stores just in-frame clones and leaves some out. Seen here are 470,000 or so clones, roughly 88% observed once, and the top ten hold 3.2%. The sequenced sample was peripheral blood. Receptor source: a human donor in a cohort sampled during active COVID-19.

The V call is TRBV6-2 or TRBV6-3, the J call TRBJ2-7, with 10 bases that match TRBD2. J lost 3 bases, V lost 1 base, and 9 bases had no gene match. From germline, CDR1 is MNHEY and CDR2 SVGEGT. The CDR3 sequence is 17 residues long. The CDR3 nucleotides are TGTGCCAGCAGTTACTGGCTAGCGGGAGCCGCTAGCTACGAGCAGTACTTC. Translation gives CASSYWLAGAASYEQYF.

CDR3 nucleotides: TGTGCCAGCAGCACGGGGACTGTGGGAGAAGAGACCCAGTACTTC. Its translation is CASSTGTVGEETQYF. V and J are TRBV5-4 and TRBJ2-5, with D possibly matching TRBD2 (6 bases). The CDR3 is 15 amino acids. Looked up from germline, CDR1 is SGHNT and CDR2 is YYREEE (reference sequence). V lost 4 bases to trimming and J lost 3 bases, with 16 bases between them.

V gene TRBV29-1 combines with J gene TRBJ1-2; unclear D gene. The CDR3 has 12 residues. Germline assignment: CDR1 SQVTM and CDR2 ANQGSEA. V lost 1 base and J lost 5, with 8 bases in between. CDR3 nucleotide sequence: TGCAGCGTTGAAGCGGGAGGGTATGGCTACACCTTC. This encodes CSVEAGGYGYTF.

The chain employs TRBV27 and TRBJ2-7, with D possibly TRBD1 on 6 matching bases. V lost 3 bases, J lost 6 bases, and 21 bases lay in between. The CDR3 extends over 16 amino acids. CDR1 is MNHEY and CDR2 is SMNVEV in the germline V gene (reference sequence). Here the CDR3 DNA reads TGTGCCAGCAGTTTCTCTGGGGGCCTAGCCGCTGCCGAGCAGTACTTC. Amino acids: CASSFSGGLAAAEQYF.

The CDR3 nucleotides are TGTGCCTGGAGCCCTCCAGGGATCCATCAGCCCCAGCATTTT. This codes for CAWSPPGIHQPQHF. V gene TRBV30 combines with J gene TRBJ1-5, with a possible D match to TRBD1 (5 bases). Germline V gene lookup returns CDR1 GTSNPN and CDR2 SVGIG (reference sequence). Trimming took 3 bases from V and 5 from J, leaving 14 bases between them. The CDR3 length is 14 residues.

The rearrangement uses TRBV25-1 and TRBJ1-6, with D maybe TRBD1 (5 bases). V was cut by 5 bases and J by 8 bases, with 19 bases left in between. This CDR3 has 16 amino acids. Germline V gives CDR1 MGHDK, CDR2 SYGVNS. CDR3 sequence: CASSPTLRDYYSPLHF. CDR3 coding DNA: TGTGCCAGCAGTCCAACCCTCAGGGACTACTATTCACCCCTCCACTTT.

The rearrangement uses TRBV30 and TRBJ2-2, with D maybe TRBD2 (5 bases). V shed 3 bases and J shed 1 base, with 15 bases lying between them. Germline V lookup: CDR1 GTSNPN, CDR2 SVGIG (reference sequence). CDR3 size: 16 residues. CDR3 coding DNA: TGTGCCTGGAGCACCCCGGGGAGAGAGAACACCGGGGAGCTGTTTTTT. Residues: CAWSTPGRENTGELFF.

The chain recombines TRBV7-2 with TRBJ2-7; no clear D gene. From germline, CDR1 is SGHTA and CDR2 FQGNSA. Trimming took off 5 bases at V and 0 bases at J, with 14 bases between the two ends. The CDR3 contains 15 residues. The DNA for the CDR3 is TGTGCCAGCAGCGCTACCCGCGAGGTCTCCTACGAGCAGTACTTC. The encoded protein is CASSATREVSYEQYF.